A single sample gave rise to the 24 T cell receptor beta chains below, sequenced in a study of cytomegalovirus exposure and HLA in healthy donors. Some clones are missing from TCRdb's copy, which holds only in-frame ones; the method was immunoSEQ multiplex PCR. The sample contains roughly 200,000 clones, roughly 80% of which appear only once. Sequencing used PBMCs. These receptors all come from a woman aged 18 to 35 in good health and CMV-seropositive.

This chain uses TRBV9 with TRBJ1-1, with D unclear. Looked up from germline, CDR1 is SGDLS and CDR2 is YYNGEE. This CDR3 is built from 13 residues. With 9 bases removed from V and 8 bases from J, the gap between germline ends came to 20 bases. CDR3 DNA: TGTGCCACTACCCCAATCCGCCAAGCCGAAGCTTTCTTT. It translates to CATTPIRQAEAFF.

The chain joins TRBV18 to TRBJ2-2; D not resolved. Germline values: CDR1 KGHSH, CDR2 LQKENI. V dropped 6 bases and J dropped 7 bases, with 12 bases sitting between them. The CDR3 totals 13 residues. Written as DNA, the CDR3 is TGTGCCAGCTCGACGTACAGAAACGGGGAGCTGTTTTTT. Its translation is CASSTYRNGELFF.

This chain connects TRBV28 to TRBJ2-7; 10 bases are a match to TRBD1. CDR1 is MDHEN, CDR2 SYDVKM, per germline. V was clipped by 1 base and J by 4 bases; unmatched bases: 4. This CDR3 is 15 amino acids long. The CDR3 nucleotides are TGTGCCAGCAGTTTATACGGGACAGGGGAGTACGAGCAGTACTTC. Its protein is CASSLYGTGEYEQYF.

This sequence joins TRBV10-2 and TRBJ2-7; a possible D gene is TRBD1 (5 bases). CDR1 WSHSY and CDR2 SAAADI come from the germline V gene. CDR3 length: 15 amino acids. With 6 bases removed from V and 5 bases from J, the gap between germline ends came to 20 bases. CDR3 in DNA: TGCGCCAGCAGCTCACCGGTGGGGCGGTCAGACGAGCAGTACTTC. It specifies CASSSPVGRSDEQYF.

In this sample, this clone turned up a few times. DNA for the CDR3: TGTGCCAGCAGCCACCTCCCGGGGGACAGCGCGAACACCGGGGAGCTGTTTTTT. It codes for CASSHLPGDSANTGELFF. The V and J genes are TRBV7-9 and TRBJ2-2, with D perhaps matching TRBD1 (7 bases). The V end was cut by 5 bases, the J end by 0 bases, with 19 bases between. In germline, CDR1 is SEHNR, CDR2 FQNEAQ (reference sequence). The CDR3 loop spans 18 amino acids.

V gene TRBV6-1 combines with J gene TRBJ2-7; D possibly corresponds to TRBD1 (6 bases). V lost 5 bases and J 3 bases, leaving 11 bases between the germline ends. The CDR3 is 13 amino acids. From germline, CDR1 is MNHNS and CDR2 SASEGT. CDR3 bases: TGTGCCAGCAGTCAAGGACAGTTCTACGAGCAGTACTTC. Translation gives CASSQGQFYEQYF.

The rearrangement uses TRBV27 and TRBJ1-5; D not certain. V gave up 5 bases and J gave up 0 bases, with 5 bases separating them. This CDR3 has 13 residues. Germline values: CDR1 MNHEY, CDR2 SMNVEV (reference sequence). The CDR3 spells CASSKYSNQPQHF. In nucleotides, the CDR3 is TGTGCCAGCAGTAAATATAGCAATCAGCCCCAGCATTTT.

This clone was picked up one time. This sequence joins TRBV15 and TRBJ2-2; D unclear. Between the trimmed V and J ends, which lost 4 bases and 1 base, there was a span of 7 bases. The CDR3 runs to 14 residues. In germline, CDR1 is LNHNV, CDR2 YYDKDF (reference sequence). The CDR3 loop reads CATSIAVNTGELFF. The CDR3 nucleotides are TGTGCCACCAGCATTGCGGTGAACACCGGGGAGCTGTTTTTT.

This clone was found once. This chain uses TRBV5-4 with TRBJ2-2; D remains unclear. The V gene's germline CDR1 is SGHNT and CDR2 YYREEE (reference sequence). V gave up 2 bases and J gave up 6 bases, with 14 bases separating them. CDR3 length: 15 amino acids. CDR3 sequence reads: CASSFGAQVPGELFF. The CDR3 DNA reads as TGTGCCAGCAGCTTCGGTGCTCAGGTCCCCGGGGAGCTGTTTTTT.

The chain has TRBV9 and TRBJ1-2; TRBD1 matches at 7 bases. The trim removed 3 bases at V and 2 bases at J, leaving 4 bases unmatched. The germline V gene has CDR1 SGDLS and CDR2 YYNGEE. The CDR3 is 14 amino acids. The CDR3: CASSGRTGNYGYTF. CDR3 bases: TGTGCCAGCAGCGGGCGGACAGGAAACTATGGCTACACCTTC.

V usage is TRBV11-1 and J usage is TRBJ2-5; 9 nucleotides agree with TRBD2. V shed 5 bases and J 1 base; nucleotides not matched to a gene: 11. Germline V gene lookup returns CDR1 SGHAT and CDR2 FQDESV (reference sequence). The CDR3 spans 17 residues. This CDR3 reads CASSQGELAGFQETQYF. The CDR3 DNA sequence: TGTGCCAGCAGCCAAGGGGAGCTAGCGGGGTTCCAAGAGACCCAGTACTTC.

The chain couples TRBV6-6 to TRBJ2-1, with 10 bases lining up with TRBD2. The CDR3 spans 16 residues. The junction had 7 bases not matched to a gene; V was cut back by 4 bases and J by 4 bases. From germline, CDR1 is MNHNY and CDR2 SVGAGI (reference sequence). The CDR3 loop is CASSSFTSGIYNEQFF. CDR3 in DNA: TGTGCCAGCAGTTCGTTTACTAGCGGGATTTACAATGAGCAGTTCTTC.

The chain recombines TRBV4-2 with TRBJ1-1; D is uncertain. The CDR3 is made up of 14 amino acids. The V and J ends lost 2 bases and 1 base respectively, with 8 bases between them. Germline values: CDR1 LGHNA, CDR2 YNFKEQ. CDR3 nucleotide sequence: TGTGCCAGCAGCCAACGAGATGAGAACACTGAAGCTTTCTTT. Protein: CASSQRDENTEAFF.

Points on this clone: One end of the junction does not line up with germline, which may come from a read error. The chain joins TRBV27 to TRBJ2-3; TRBD2 aligns across 9 bases. The CDR3 is 14 amino acids. Germline values: CDR1 MNHEY, CDR2 SMNVEV (reference sequence). This CDR3 reads CASRTSGSTDTQYF. Here the CDR3 DNA reads TGTGCCAGCAGGACTAGCGGTAGCACAGATACGCAATATTTT.

The gene calls are TRBV14 and TRBJ2-7; D perhaps matches TRBD1 (6 bases). The CDR3 is 16 residues long. Trimming shortened V by 4 bases and J by 3 bases, and 19 bases separated the two germline ends. Germline V gene data show CDR1 as SGHDN and CDR2 as FVKESK. The CDR3 reads CASSLGGQLGVYEQYF. CDR3 DNA sequence: TGTGCCAGCAGCCTAGGCGGACAGTTGGGCGTCTACGAGCAGTACTTC.

This clone is a singleton in its sample. V gene TRBV7-9 combines with J gene TRBJ2-2; maybe TRBD2 (6 bases). The germline gives CDR1 SEHNR, CDR2 FQNEAQ (reference sequence). Trimming took 0 bases from V and 5 from J, leaving 13 bases between them. The CDR3 is made up of 16 amino acids. The CDR3 sequence: CASSLASGGGTGELFF. As DNA, the CDR3 is TGTGCCAGCAGCTTAGCGTCCGGGGGAGGAACCGGGGAGCTGTTTTTT.

The chain has TRBV2 and TRBJ2-3; TRBD1 is a possible D gene (5 bases). The CDR3 covers 12 residues. V shed 7 bases and J shed 4 bases, with 9 bases lying between them. Germline-derived CDR1 and CDR2 are SNHLY and FYNNEI. CDR3 sequence: CASNRLADTQYF. The CDR3 region has the DNA TGTGCCAGCAACAGGTTAGCAGATACGCAGTATTTT.

J is TRBJ2-1 and V is TRBV28; D is unclear. This CDR3 spans 14 amino acids. V dropped 7 bases and J dropped 0 bases, with 10 bases sitting between them. Germline loops: CDR1 MDHEN, CDR2 SYDVKM. CDR3 amino acids: CASTTPNSYNEQFF. CDR3 coding DNA: TGTGCCAGCACCACACCGAACTCCTACAATGAGCAGTTCTTC.

The rearrangement links TRBV7-9 to TRBJ1-1; D is unresolved. The V end lost 1 base, the J end lost 1 base, and 13 bases lay between the germline ends. Per germline, CDR1 SEHNR and CDR2 FQNEAQ (reference sequence). This CDR3 spans 16 amino acids. CDR3 in DNA: TGTGCCAGCAGCTTAGTCCCAGGTGGTGGGAACACTGAAGCTTTCTTT. Amino acid sequence: CASSLVPGGGNTEAFF.

The CDR3 nucleotides read TGCGCCAGCGCCAGGGTTAAAGAGACCCAGTACTTC. Amino acids: CASARVKETQYF. The chain couples TRBV5-1 to TRBJ2-5, with D tentatively TRBD1 (5 bases). Germline CDR1 and CDR2: SGHRS and YFSETQ. The CDR3 loop spans 12 amino acids. Trimming took 7 bases from V and 3 from J, leaving 10 bases between them.

The chain combines TRBV5-4 with TRBJ1-2; TRBD1 agrees at 7 bases. CDR1 is SGHNT and CDR2 is YYREEE in the germline V gene (reference sequence). The V gene end was trimmed by 1 base and the J gene end by 4 bases; junction bases not matched to a gene: 7. CDR3 length equals 15 residues. In nucleotides, the CDR3 is TGTGCCAGCAGCTTGCCGCGACAGGGCTTCTATGGCTACACCTTC. Residues: CASSLPRQGFYGYTF.

The chain is built from TRBV5-4 and TRBJ1-3; D is uncertain. The CDR3 consists of 16 residues. The germline CDR1 and CDR2 sequences are SGHNT and YYREEE (reference sequence). The germline V and J ends were trimmed by 0 bases and 0 bases, with 10 bases remaining between them. The DNA of the CDR3 is TGTGCCAGCAGCTTGGCGGGGATCGACTCTGGAAACACCATATATTTT. Translating it yields CASSLAGIDSGNTIYF.

The V gene is TRBV29-1, the J gene TRBJ1-5; no reliable D call. The CDR3 is made up of 12 amino acids. Germline-derived CDR1 and CDR2 are SQVTM and ANQGSEA. The V end was cut by 7 bases, the J end by 0 bases, with 7 bases between. CDR3 coding DNA: TGCAGCGCAGGTTATAGCAATCAGCCCCAGCATTTT. Protein product: CSAGYSNQPQHF.

This clone appeared a few times. This chain connects TRBV7-8 to TRBJ2-2; D perhaps matches TRBD1 (7 bases). This CDR3 spans 15 amino acids. Trimming left V 0 bases short and J 4 bases short, with 9 bases between. From germline, CDR1 is SGHVS and CDR2 FQNEAQ. This chain's CDR3 is CASSLAQGGTGELFF. CDR3 nucleotide sequence: TGTGCCAGCAGCTTAGCTCAGGGGGGCACCGGGGAGCTGTTTTTT.